A single sample is the source of the 13 T cell receptor beta chains below, sequenced in a study of T cells in Graves' hyperthyroidism and ophthalmopathy. Regions amplified from RNA transcripts were the TCR beta CDR3 regions. The HTBI set primed first-round TCR CDR3 RT-PCR. TCRdb independently ran MiXCR on the multiplex PCR reads; one entry per CDR3 protein. Here the sample spans about 290,000 distinct CDR3 sequences, roughly 15% being singletons. Sequenced: blood. The source of these receptors is a young man with Graves' hyperthyroidism.

This clonotype was detected many times. The V and J genes are TRBV29-1 and TRBJ1-1, with 9 bases lining up with TRBD1. Germline V gives CDR1 SQVTM, CDR2 ANQGSEA. This CDR3 spans 13 amino acids. V lost 8 bases and J lost 0; bases outside the gene matches: 4. The CDR3 DNA is TGCAGCTACAGGGGGCACCTGAACACTGAAGCTTTCTTT. It yields the protein CSYRGHLNTEAFF.

This clonotype has more than one count but fewer than ten. The rearrangement uses TRBV19 and TRBJ1-3, with D possibly matching TRBD1 (5 bases). CDR3 length: 15 amino acids. V was cut by 3 bases and J by 4 bases, with 13 bases left in between. CDR1 and CDR2 (germline): LNHDA, SQIVND (reference sequence). CDR3 residues: CASSIDRDSGNTIYF. CDR3 nucleotide sequence: TGTGCCAGTAGTATCGACAGAGATTCAGGAAACACCATATATTTT.

This clonotype has at least ten counts. The chain's CDR3 is CASSFQGGQETQYF. As DNA, the CDR3 is TGTGCCAGCAGTTTTCAGGGGGGTCAAGAGACCCAGTACTTC. This chain links TRBV12-3 or TRBV12-4 with TRBJ2-5; maybe TRBD1 (7 bases). The CDR3 covers 14 residues. The V and J ends lost 3 bases and 2 bases respectively, with 10 bases between them.

This clonotype was observed at least ten times. The rearrangement uses TRBV2 and TRBJ1-2; TRBD1 aligns across 7 bases. CDR1 is SNHLY, CDR2 FYNNEI, per germline. The V and J ends lost 4 bases and 6 bases, in that order; junction bases with no gene match: 2. The CDR3 spans 12 residues. This chain's CDR3 is CASSVTGDGYTF. The CDR3 DNA sequence: TGTGCCAGCAGTGTAACAGGGGATGGCTACACCTTC.

This clonotype was detected many times. The rearrangement joins TRBV5-5 to TRBJ2-2, with 14 bases lining up with TRBD2. Per germline, CDR1 SGHKS and CDR2 YYEKEE (reference sequence). V dropped 4 bases and J dropped 4; count of bases not matched to a gene: 3. The CDR3 is 16 residues long. Written as DNA, the CDR3 is TGTGCCAGCAGCGGGGGACTAGCGGGAGCCACCGGGGAGCTGTTTTTT. It codes for CASSGGLAGATGELFF.

This clonotype was seen at least ten times. The gene calls are TRBV19 and TRBJ1-1, with D unclear. In germline, CDR1 is LNHDA, CDR2 SQIVND (reference sequence). V lost 3 bases to trimming and J lost 1 base, with 9 bases between them. The CDR3 runs 14 residues. CDR3 sequence (DNA): TGTGCCAGTAGTATTGTGGCGGCGAACACTGAAGCTTTCTTT. The encoded protein is CASSIVAANTEAFF. Combining the CDR3 with reference TRBV19 and TRBJ1-1 gives the whole variable domain DGGITQSPKYLFRKEGQNVTLSCEQNLNHDAMYWYRQDPGQGLRLIYYSQIVNDFQKGDIAEGYSVSREKKESFPLTVTSAQKNPTAFYLCASSIVAANTEAFFGQGTRLTVV.

This clonotype turned up a few times. The chain combines TRBV6-1 with TRBJ2-1, with a possible D match to TRBD2 (5 bases). CDR3 length: 18 amino acids. Germline V CDR1 and CDR2: MNHNS, SASEGT. Trimming pared 2 bases from V and 10 bases from J, leaving 27 bases between. CDR3 loop: CASSESRSSASSWEEQFF. In DNA form, the CDR3 reads TGTGCCAGCAGTGAATCCCGTAGTTCGGCTAGCTCTTGGGAGGAGCAGTTCTTC.

The chain is built from TRBV5-6 and TRBJ2-5; 7 bases match TRBD2. CDR1 and CDR2 (germline): SGHDT, YYEEEE. This CDR3 comprises 14 residues. Trimming cost V 0 bases and J 7 bases; bases outside gene matches: 6. CDR3 in DNA: TGTGCCAGCAGCTTGGCCGGGGGGAGCGGGACCCAGTACTTC. Protein: CASSLAGGSGTQYF.

This chain links TRBV28 with TRBJ2-7, with TRBD1 as a possible D gene (5 bases). Looked up from germline, CDR1 is MDHEN and CDR2 is SYDVKM. V was shortened by 3 bases and J by 4 bases, with 16 bases between the two germline ends. The CDR3 consists of 15 residues. CDR3 DNA: TGTGCCAGCAGTTTCGGGTCAGGGAACCCTTACGAGCAGTACTTC. Protein sequence: CASSFGSGNPYEQYF.

This chain links TRBV29-1 with TRBJ2-7; 8 nucleotides align to TRBD1. This CDR3 is built from 13 residues. Trimming took 4 bases from V and 0 from J; bases not matched to a gene: 2. Germline assignment: CDR1 SQVTM and CDR2 ANQGSEA. The CDR3 DNA follows: TGCAGCGTTGGGACAGGGAACTCCTACGAGCAGTACTTC. This sequence encodes CSVGTGNSYEQYF.

This clonotype has at least ten counts. The CDR3 region has the DNA TGTGCCAGCAGCTGGAAACTAAGCGGGAGTAGTAACGAGCAGTACTTC. Protein product: CASSWKLSGSSNEQYF. V is TRBV11-2 and J is TRBJ2-7; TRBD2 agrees at 8 bases. CDR1 is SGHAT, CDR2 FQNNGV, per germline. V shed 4 bases and J 5 bases; nucleotides not matched to a gene: 13. This CDR3 contains 16 residues.

The chain combines TRBV5-1 with TRBJ1-2; D call uncertain. V gave up 0 bases and J gave up 12 bases, with 18 bases separating them. The CDR3 spans 14 residues. Germline CDR1 is SGHRS and CDR2 is YFSETQ. CDR3 DNA sequence: TGCGCCAGCAGCTTGGCCGGAGGGCTAGAAAGTAACACCTTC. Residues: CASSLAGGLESNTF.

With regard to this clonotype: This sequence may be a read error, since a much larger clone differs from it by one base. J is TRBJ2-7 and V is TRBV28; possibly TRBD2 for D (5 bases). This CDR3 region has 13 residues. Germline V CDR1 and CDR2: MDHEN, SYDVKM. The DNA for the CDR3 is TGTGCCAGCAGTCAAGGACTGACCTACCAGCAGTACTTC. Its protein is CASSQGLTYQQYF.